This T cell receptor beta chain was documented in a study of blood T cell repertoires in COVID-19. Overall study: From the United States, Italy and Spain came samples of acute and convalescent COVID-19.

This clone has just one count. At the DNA level, this CDR3 is encoded by other sequences in the same sample as well. Per the original methods: Estimated nucleated cell counts came from reference gene primer amplification. TCRdb keeps only in-frame clones here, not all; method: immunoSEQ multiplex PCR. D and trimming come from the DNA, and the V and J calls and clone size come from that table. Of approximately 300,000 clones listed, about nine tenths were seen once; the top ten hold 1%. This CDR3 spans 13 amino acids. The V and J ends lost 3 bases and 4 bases respectively, with 9 bases between them. Germline CDR1 is SNHLY and CDR2 is FYNNEI.

Sequenced sample: peripheral blood. The genes are TRBV2 and TRBJ1-2; no clear D. This clonotype was obtained from a man aged 45-60 years with active or convalescent COVID-19. The CDR3 region has the DNA TGTGCCAGCAGTGAGTCAGGCAGCTATGGCTACACCTTC. Translation gives CASSESGSYGYTF.